This record covers a single T cell receptor (beta chain). This entry comes from a study of cytomegalovirus exposure and HLA in healthy donors. The PCR made use of 60 Vbeta and 13 Jbeta primers. Method: immunoSEQ multiplex PCR; TCRdb's copy keeps in-frame clones and lacks some. The sample contains 150,000 to 200,000 clones, more than 80% of which appear only once. V lost 3 bases and J lost 1; bases outside the gene matches: 6. The CDR3 has 15 residues. CDR1 and CDR2 from the germline V gene are GTSNPN and SVGIG (reference sequence). This sequence joins TRBV30 and TRBJ2-3; 8 bases align to TRBD2. The receptor was isolated from a woman aged 18-29 years in good health and CMV-seronegative. The sequencing input was PBMCs. The CDR3 here is CAWRTGLGRTDTQYF. Here the CDR3 DNA reads TGTGCCTGGAGGACGGGACTAGGACGCACAGATACGCAGTATTTT.